In its sample, the clone carrying this T cell receptor (beta chain) was seen many times. Its antigen is not known. These data come from a study of neurological immune-mediated disorders. Overall study: There were some 35 multiple sclerosis patients; about 30 were relapsing-remitting and 3 were secondary progressive.

The study, taken as a whole, reports: CDR3 amino acid sequences of expanded clones were not shared across subjects, a result suggesting private repertoires in all groups.

The cDNA came from 5'RACE with 10-nucleotide random UMIs. TCRdb recomputed calls from the 5' RACE reads with MiXCR, one row per CDR3 protein. The data hold 65,000 to 85,000 distinct CDR3 sequences, with 3.2% observed a single time. The unsorted libraries were generated from a total of 2 million PBMCs, which had been stored in RNAlater at -80 C. Germline values: CDR1 DFQATT, CDR2 SNEGSKA (reference sequence). The CDR3 covers 12 residues. V lost 2 bases and J 9 bases, leaving 11 bases between the germline ends. The sequence came from a woman in her fifties or sixties with multiple sclerosis. Sample: PBMCs. The J gene is TRBJ2-1, the V gene TRBV20-1; TRBD2 might be the D (5 bases). The chain's CDR3 is CSARPGLAEQFF. Written as DNA, the CDR3 is TGCAGTGCTAGACCTGGACTGGCTGAGCAGTTCTTC.